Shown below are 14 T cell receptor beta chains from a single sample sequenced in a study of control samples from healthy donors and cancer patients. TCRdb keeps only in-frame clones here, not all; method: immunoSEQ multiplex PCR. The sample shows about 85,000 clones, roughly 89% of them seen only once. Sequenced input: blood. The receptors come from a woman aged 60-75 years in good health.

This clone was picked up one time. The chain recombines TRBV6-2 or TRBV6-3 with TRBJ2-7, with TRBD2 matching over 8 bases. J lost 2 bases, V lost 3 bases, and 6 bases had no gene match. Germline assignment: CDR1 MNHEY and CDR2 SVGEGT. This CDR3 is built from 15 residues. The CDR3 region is CASSYHSGVPYEQYF. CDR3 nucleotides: TGTGCCAGCAGTTATCATAGCGGGGTCCCCTACGAGCAGTACTTC.

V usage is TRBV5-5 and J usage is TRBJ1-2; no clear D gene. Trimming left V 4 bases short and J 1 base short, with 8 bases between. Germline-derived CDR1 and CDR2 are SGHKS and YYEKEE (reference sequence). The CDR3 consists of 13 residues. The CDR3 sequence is CASSPDINYGYTF. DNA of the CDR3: TGTGCCAGCAGCCCGGATATTAACTATGGCTACACCTTC.

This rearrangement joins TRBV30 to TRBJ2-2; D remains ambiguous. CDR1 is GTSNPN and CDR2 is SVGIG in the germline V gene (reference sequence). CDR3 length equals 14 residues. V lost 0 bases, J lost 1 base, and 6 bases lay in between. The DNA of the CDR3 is TGTGCCTGGAGTGTTTCGAAGAACACCGGGGAGCTGTTTTTT. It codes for CAWSVSKNTGELFF.

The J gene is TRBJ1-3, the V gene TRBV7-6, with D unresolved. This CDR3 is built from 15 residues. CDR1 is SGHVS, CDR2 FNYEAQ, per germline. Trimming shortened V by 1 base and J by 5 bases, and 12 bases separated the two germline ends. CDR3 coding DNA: TGTGCCAGCAGCTTAGGCCTTAACCAAAGAAACACCATATATTTT. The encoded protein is CASSLGLNQRNTIYF.

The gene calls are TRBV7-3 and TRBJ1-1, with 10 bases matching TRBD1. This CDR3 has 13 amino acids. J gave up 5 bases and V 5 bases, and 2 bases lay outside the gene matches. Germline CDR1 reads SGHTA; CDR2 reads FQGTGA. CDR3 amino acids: CASSDRGPTEAFF. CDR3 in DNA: TGTGCCAGCAGCGACAGGGGGCCTACTGAAGCTTTCTTT.

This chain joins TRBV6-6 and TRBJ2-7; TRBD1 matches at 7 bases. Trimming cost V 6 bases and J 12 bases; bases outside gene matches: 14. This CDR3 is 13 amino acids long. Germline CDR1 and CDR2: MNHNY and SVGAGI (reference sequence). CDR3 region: CASSEGQRGEWYF. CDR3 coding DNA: TGTGCCAGCAGCGAGGGACAGAGGGGCGAGTGGTACTTC.

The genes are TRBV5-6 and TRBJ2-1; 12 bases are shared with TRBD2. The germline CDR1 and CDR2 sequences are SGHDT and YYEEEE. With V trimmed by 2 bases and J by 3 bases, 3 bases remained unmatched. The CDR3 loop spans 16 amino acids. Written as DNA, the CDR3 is TGTGCCAGCAGCTTCCCACTAGCGGGGGGCTACAATGAGCAGTTCTTC. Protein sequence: CASSFPLAGGYNEQFF.

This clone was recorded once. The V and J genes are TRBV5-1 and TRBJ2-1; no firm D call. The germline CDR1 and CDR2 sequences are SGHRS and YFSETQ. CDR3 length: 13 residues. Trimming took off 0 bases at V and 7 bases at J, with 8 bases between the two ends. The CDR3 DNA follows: TGCGCCAGCAGCTTGGCCGCGGAAAATGAGCAGTTCTTC. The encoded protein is CASSLAAENEQFF.

The CDR3 DNA sequence: TGTGCCAGCAGTTTTAGACTAGCGGGAGGGCCTACGCAGTATTTT. Its protein is CASSFRLAGGPTQYF. The J gene is TRBJ2-3, the V gene TRBV28; TRBD2 aligns across 14 bases. V trimming: 3 bases; J trimming: 8 bases; junction bases outside the gene matches: 4. Germline CDR1 is MDHEN and CDR2 is SYDVKM. The CDR3 length is 15 residues.

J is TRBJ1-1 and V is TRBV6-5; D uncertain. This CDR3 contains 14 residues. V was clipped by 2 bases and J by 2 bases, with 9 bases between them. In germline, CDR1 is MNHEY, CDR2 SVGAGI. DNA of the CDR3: TGTGCCAGCAGTTACCCTACAGAAAACACTGAAGCTTTCTTT. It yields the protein CASSYPTENTEAFF.

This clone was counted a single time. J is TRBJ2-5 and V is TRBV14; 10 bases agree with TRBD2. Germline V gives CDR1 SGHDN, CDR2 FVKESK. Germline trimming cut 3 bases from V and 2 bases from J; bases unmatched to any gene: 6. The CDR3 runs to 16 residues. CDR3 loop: CASSHLAGVAQETQYF. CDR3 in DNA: TGTGCCAGCAGCCACCTAGCGGGGGTAGCACAAGAGACCCAGTACTTC. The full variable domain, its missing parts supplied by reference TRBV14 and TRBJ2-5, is EAGVTQFPSHSVIEKGQTVTLRCDPISGHDNLYWYRRVMGKEIKFLLHFVKESKQDESGMPNNRFLAERTGGTYSTLKVQPAELEDSGVYFCASSHLAGVAQETQYFGPGTRLLVL.

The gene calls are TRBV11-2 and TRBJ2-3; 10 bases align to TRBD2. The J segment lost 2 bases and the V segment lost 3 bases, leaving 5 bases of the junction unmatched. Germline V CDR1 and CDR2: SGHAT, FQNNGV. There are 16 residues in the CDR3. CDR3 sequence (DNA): TGTGCCAGCAGCTTCCGGACTAGCGGACTCACAGATACGCAGTATTTT. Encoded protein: CASSFRTSGLTDTQYF.

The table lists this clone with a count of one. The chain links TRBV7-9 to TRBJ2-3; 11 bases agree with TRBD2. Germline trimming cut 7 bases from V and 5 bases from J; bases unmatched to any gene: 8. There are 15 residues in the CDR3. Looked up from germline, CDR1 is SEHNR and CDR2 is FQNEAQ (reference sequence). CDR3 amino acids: CASTLAGGSEDTQYF. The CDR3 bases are TGTGCCAGCACCCTAGCGGGGGGCTCGGAAGATACGCAGTATTTT.

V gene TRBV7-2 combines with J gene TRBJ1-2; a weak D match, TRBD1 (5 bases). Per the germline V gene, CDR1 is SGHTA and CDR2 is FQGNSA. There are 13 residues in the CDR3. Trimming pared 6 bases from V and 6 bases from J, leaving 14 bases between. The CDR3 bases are TGTGCCAGCAGTTCTACAGGAGTAGATGGCTACACCTTC. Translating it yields CASSSTGVDGYTF.